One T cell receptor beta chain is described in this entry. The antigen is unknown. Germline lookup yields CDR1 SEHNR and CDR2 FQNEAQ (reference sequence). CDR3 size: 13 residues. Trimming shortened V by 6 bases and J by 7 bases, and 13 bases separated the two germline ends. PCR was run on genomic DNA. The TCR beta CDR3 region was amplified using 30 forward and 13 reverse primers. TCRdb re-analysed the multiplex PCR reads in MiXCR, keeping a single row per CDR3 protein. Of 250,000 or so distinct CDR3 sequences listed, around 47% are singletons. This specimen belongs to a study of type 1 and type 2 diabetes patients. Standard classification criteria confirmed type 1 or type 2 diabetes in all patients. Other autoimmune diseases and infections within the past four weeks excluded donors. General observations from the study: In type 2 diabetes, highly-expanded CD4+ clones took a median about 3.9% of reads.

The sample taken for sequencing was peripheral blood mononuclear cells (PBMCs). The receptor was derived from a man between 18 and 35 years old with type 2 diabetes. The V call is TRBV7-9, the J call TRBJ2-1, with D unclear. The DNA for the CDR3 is TGTGCCAGCAGTTCCTTCTTCGGGAATGAGCAGTTCTTC. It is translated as CASSSFFGNEQFF. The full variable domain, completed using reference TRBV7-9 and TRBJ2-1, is DTGVSQNPRHKITKRGQNVTFRCDPISEHNRLYWYRQTLGQGPEFLTYFQNEAQLEKSRLLSDRFSAERPKGSFSTLEIQRTEQGDSAMYLCASSSFFGNEQFFGPGTRLTVL.